Presented here are 10 T cell receptor beta chains from one specimen sequenced in a study of CXCR3-negative and CXCR3-positive naive CD8 T cells. Preparation of TRB cDNA libraries relied on 5' RACE carrying UMI labels. From the 5' RACE reads, TCRdb lists one entry per CDR3 protein and no DNA. The listing contains approximately 100,000 distinct CDR3 sequences. Sequencing used naive CXCR3- CD8+ T cells from blood. Subset described: CD45RO-CCR7+CD27+CD95- naive CD8+ T cells lacking CXCR3 (TNR3-). The receptors here all came from a human donor in good health. Some clones in this sample may be carry-over from other donors' samples.

The V gene is TRBV20-1, the J gene TRBJ2-3. This CDR3 contains 14 residues. Germline V CDR1 and CDR2: DFQATT, SNEGSKA (reference sequence). The CDR3: CSARDSDGTDTQYF.

The chain links TRBV4-3 to TRBJ2-2. The CDR3 is made up of 15 amino acids. The germline gives CDR1 LGHNA, CDR2 YSLEER. The CDR3: CASSQDSGLTGELFF.

The V and J genes are TRBV7-9 and TRBJ2-7; TCRdb returns TRBD1, unconfirmable since there is no DNA. CDR3 length: 12 amino acids. The germline CDR1 and CDR2 sequences are SEHNR and FQNEAQ (reference sequence). The CDR3 region is CASSLTGDEQYF.

V usage is TRBV15 and J usage is TRBJ2-3; with no DNA, the TCRdb D assignment of TRBD1 cannot be verified. The CDR3 sequence is 17 residues long. In germline, CDR1 is LNHNV, CDR2 YYDKDF (reference sequence). CDR3 sequence: CATSRPPVATSTDTQYF.

This chain links TRBV28 with TRBJ2-1; the TRBD1 assignment by TCRdb is unverifiable without DNA. Germline V gives CDR1 MDHEN, CDR2 SYDVKM. The CDR3 runs to 15 residues. The CDR3 region is CASSFFAGSANEQFF.

The rearrangement links TRBV28 to TRBJ2-3. There are 15 residues in the CDR3. The V gene's germline CDR1 is MDHEN and CDR2 SYDVKM. CDR3 loop: CASSFGTDRTDTQYF.

This chain connects TRBV28 to TRBJ2-7. In germline, CDR1 is MDHEN, CDR2 SYDVKM. The CDR3 runs 11 residues. The CDR3 here is CASSFYYEQYF.

The chain's CDR3 is CSVVAGGEKLFF. The chain is built from TRBV29-1 and TRBJ1-4; the D call from TCRdb, TRBD1, cannot be confirmed without DNA. Germline CDR1 is SQVTM and CDR2 is ANQGSEA. The CDR3 runs 12 residues.

The rearrangement uses TRBV6-6 and TRBJ2-7; the D call of TRBD1 rests on TCRdb alone, since no DNA is present to check it. Germline-derived CDR1 and CDR2 are MNHNY and SVGAGI (reference sequence). The CDR3 contains 15 residues. The CDR3 sequence: CASSDLDSYSYEQYF.

V is TRBV6-1 and J is TRBJ2-1; there is no DNA to check the TCRdb D call of TRBD2. Per the germline V gene, CDR1 is MNHNS and CDR2 is SASEGT. The CDR3 covers 17 residues. CDR3 in amino acids: CASSEGLAGGKYNEQFF.